The clone carrying this TCR beta chain appeared many times. This CDR3 region has 21 residues. V gave up 3 bases and J gave up 3 bases; unmatched junction bases: 23. Germline CDR1 reads DFQATT; CDR2 reads SNEGSKA (reference sequence). Using its own MiXCR run on the 5' RACE reads, TCRdb lists one record per CDR3 protein. The data show 350,000 to 450,000 distinct CDR3 sequences, around 6.5% seen once. This sample was taken from a study of T cells after yellow fever vaccination. The sequencing used PBMCs, collected 5 days after the yellow fever booster vaccination. This TCR came from a man aged 25 to 40 who received the YFV17D yellow fever vaccine. The rearrangement joins TRBV20-1 to TRBJ2-1; 10 positions agree with TRBD2. CDR3 sequence: CSASGNLAGDGGYYIYNEQFF. CDR3 in DNA: TGCAGTGCTAGCGGGAATCTAGCGGGAGACGGAGGCTATTATATCTACAATGAGCAGTTCTTC.